This T cell receptor beta chain derives from a study of OX40 agonist ivuxolimab in advanced cancers. TCRdb's table, derived via immunoSEQ multiplex PCR, lists solely in-frame clones and lacks some. The data hold 53,000 or so clones, with approximately 87% observed a single time. The CDR3 length is 16 residues. The germline gives CDR1 SGHDN, CDR2 FVKESK. V dropped 3 bases and J dropped 4; count of bases not matched to a gene: 2. The origin of this receptor is an adult with an advanced solid tumor such as melanoma, head and neck, liver or kidney cancer. The V and J genes are TRBV14 and TRBJ2-2; TRBD2 matches 13 bases. The sequencing used CD4+ or CD8+ T cells sorted from blood, collected in a trial of the OX40 agonist ivuxolimab. The DNA for the CDR3 is TGTGCCAGCAGCCACTGGACTAGCGGGAGCACCGGGGAGCTGTTTTTT. Encoded protein: CASSHWTSGSTGELFF.